This entry concerns a single T cell receptor beta chain. The data derive from a study of technical replicates of blood from several donors. Measured with immunoSEQ multiplex PCR; TCRdb has only the in-frame clones, and not every one. This table has more than 90,000 clones, 85% to 95% appearing once. CDR1 is MDHEN and CDR2 is SYDVKM in the germline V gene. V was clipped by 7 bases and J by 9 bases; unmatched bases: 10. CDR3 length equals 13 residues. V gene TRBV28 combines with J gene TRBJ1-1, with 8 bases lining up with TRBD1. The source is a human donor in good health. The sequencing sample was made of T cells isolated from PBMCs. CDR3 nucleotides: TGTGCCAGCATACTACCCCAGGGGGCTCAAGCTTTCTTT. This gives the protein CASILPQGAQAFF. Using reference TRBV28 and TRBJ1-1 for the parts outside the CDR3, the full variable domain is DVKVTQSSRYLVKRTGEKVFLECVQDMDHENMFWYRQDPGLGLRLIYFSYDVKMKEKGDIPEGYSVSREKKERFSLILESASTNQTSMYLCASILPQGAQAFFGQGTRLTVV.